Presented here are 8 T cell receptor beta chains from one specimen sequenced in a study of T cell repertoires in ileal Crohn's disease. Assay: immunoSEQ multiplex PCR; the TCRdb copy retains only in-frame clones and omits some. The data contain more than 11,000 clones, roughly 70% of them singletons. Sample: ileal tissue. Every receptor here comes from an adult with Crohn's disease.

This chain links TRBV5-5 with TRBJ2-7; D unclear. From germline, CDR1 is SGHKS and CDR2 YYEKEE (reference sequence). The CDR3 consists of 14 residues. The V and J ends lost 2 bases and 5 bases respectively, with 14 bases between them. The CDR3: CASSLGVGQNEQYF. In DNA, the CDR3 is TGTGCCAGCAGCTTAGGTGTCGGGCAGAACGAGCAGTACTTC.

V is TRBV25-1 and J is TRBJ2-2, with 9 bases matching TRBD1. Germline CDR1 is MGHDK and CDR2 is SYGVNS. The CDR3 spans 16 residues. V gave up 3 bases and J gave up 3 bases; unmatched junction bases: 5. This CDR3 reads CASSETGTGYTGELFF. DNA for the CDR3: TGTGCCAGCAGTGAGACCGGGACAGGGTACACCGGGGAGCTGTTTTTT.

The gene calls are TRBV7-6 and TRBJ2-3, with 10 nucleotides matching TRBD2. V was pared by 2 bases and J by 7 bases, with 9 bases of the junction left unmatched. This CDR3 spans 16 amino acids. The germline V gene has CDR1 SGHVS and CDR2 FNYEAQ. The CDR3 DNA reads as TGTGCCAGCAGCTTAATCAGCGGGGGGGAAACTAATACGCAGTATTTT. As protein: CASSLISGGETNTQYF.

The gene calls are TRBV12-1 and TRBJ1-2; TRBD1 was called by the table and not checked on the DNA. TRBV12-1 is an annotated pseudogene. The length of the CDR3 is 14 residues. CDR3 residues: CASSRQVGDYGYTF. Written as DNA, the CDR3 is TGTGCCAGCAGTCGACAGGTGGGGGACTATGGCTACACCTTC.

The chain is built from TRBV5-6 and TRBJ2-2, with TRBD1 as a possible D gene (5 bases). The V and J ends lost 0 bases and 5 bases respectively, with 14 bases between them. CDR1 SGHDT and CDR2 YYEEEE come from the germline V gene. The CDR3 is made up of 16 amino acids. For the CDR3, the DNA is TGTGCCAGCAGCTTGGTCCGCAGGGAATTAACCGGGGAGCTGTTTTTT. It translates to CASSLVRRELTGELFF. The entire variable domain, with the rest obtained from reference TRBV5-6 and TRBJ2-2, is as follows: DAGVTQSPTHLIKTRGQQVTLRCSPKSGHDTVSWYQQALGQGPQFIFQYYEEEERQRGNFPDRFSGHQFPNYSSELNVNALLLGDSALYLCASSLVRRELTGELFFGEGSRLTVL.

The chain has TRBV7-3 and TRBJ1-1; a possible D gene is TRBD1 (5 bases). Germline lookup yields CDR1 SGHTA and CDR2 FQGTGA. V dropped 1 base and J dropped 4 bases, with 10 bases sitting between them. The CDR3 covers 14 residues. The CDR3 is CASSLNGAGTEAFF. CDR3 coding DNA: TGTGCCAGCAGCTTAAACGGGGCGGGCACTGAAGCTTTCTTT.

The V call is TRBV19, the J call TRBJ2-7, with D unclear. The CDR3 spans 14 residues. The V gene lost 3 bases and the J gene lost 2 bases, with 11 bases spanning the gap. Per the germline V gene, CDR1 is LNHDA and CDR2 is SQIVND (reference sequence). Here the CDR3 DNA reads TGTGCCAGTAGTATGCGCCCCTCGACCTACGAGCAGTACTTC. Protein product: CASSMRPSTYEQYF.

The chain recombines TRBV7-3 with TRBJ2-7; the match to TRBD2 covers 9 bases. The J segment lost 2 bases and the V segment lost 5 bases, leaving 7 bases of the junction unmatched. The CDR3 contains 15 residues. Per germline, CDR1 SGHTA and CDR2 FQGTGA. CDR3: CASSPTSGFAYEQYF. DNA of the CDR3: TGTGCCAGCAGCCCCACTAGCGGGTTTGCCTACGAGCAGTACTTC.